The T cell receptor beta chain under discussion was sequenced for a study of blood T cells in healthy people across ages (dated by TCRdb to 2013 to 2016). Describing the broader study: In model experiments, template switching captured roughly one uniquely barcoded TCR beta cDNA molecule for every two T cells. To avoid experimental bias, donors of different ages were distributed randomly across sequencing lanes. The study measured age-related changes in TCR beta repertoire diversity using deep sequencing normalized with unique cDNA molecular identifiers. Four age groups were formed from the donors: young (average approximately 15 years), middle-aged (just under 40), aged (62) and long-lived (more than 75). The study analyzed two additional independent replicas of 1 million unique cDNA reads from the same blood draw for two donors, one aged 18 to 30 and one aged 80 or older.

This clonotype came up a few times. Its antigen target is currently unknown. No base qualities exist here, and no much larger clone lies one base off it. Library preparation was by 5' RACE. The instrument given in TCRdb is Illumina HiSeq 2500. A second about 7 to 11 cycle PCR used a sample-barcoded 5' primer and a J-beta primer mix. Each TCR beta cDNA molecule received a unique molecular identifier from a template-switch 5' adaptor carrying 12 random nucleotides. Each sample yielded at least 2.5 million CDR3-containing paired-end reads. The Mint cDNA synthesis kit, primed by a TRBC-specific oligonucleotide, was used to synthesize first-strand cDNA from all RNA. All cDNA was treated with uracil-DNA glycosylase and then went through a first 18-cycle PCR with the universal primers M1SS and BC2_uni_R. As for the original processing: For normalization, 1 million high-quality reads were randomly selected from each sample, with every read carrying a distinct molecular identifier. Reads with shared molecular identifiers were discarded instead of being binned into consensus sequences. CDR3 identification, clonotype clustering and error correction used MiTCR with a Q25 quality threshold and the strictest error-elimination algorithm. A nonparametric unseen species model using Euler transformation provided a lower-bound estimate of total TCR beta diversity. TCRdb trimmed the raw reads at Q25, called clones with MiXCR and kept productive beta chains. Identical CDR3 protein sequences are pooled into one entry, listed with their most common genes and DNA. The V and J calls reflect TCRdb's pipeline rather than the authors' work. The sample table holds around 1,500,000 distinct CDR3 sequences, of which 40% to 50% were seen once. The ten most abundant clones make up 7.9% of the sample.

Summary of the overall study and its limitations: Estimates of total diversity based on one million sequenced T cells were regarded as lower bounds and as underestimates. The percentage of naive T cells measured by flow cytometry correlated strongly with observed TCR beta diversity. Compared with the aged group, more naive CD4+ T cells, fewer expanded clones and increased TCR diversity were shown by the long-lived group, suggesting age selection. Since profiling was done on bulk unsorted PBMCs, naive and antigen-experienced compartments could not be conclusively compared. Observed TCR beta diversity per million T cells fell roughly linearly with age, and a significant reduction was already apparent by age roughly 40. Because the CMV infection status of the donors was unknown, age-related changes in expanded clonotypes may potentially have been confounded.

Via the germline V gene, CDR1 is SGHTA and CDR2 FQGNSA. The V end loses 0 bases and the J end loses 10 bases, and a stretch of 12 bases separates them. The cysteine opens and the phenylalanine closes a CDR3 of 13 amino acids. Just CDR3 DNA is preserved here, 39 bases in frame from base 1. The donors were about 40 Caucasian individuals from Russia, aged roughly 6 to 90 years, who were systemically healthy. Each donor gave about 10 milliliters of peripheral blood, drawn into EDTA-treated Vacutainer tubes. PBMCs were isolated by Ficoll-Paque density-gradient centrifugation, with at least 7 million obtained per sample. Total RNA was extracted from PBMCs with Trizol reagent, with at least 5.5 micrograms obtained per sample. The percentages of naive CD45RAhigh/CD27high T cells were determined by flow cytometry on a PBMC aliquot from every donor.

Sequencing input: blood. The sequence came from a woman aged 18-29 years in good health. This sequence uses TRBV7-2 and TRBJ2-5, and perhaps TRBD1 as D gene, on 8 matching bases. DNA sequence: TGTGCCAGCAGCTTAGCACAGGGGGAGGGCCAGTACTTC. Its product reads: CASSLAQGEGQYF.